The T cell receptor (beta chain) described here comes from a study of T cell responses to AZD1222 COVID-19 vaccine. Study results and limitations: Spike was spanned by vaccine-associated CD4 TCRs, which were dominant at 160-218 and 743-854.

Clones were sequenced by immunoSEQ multiplex PCR, and TCRdb holds only the in-frame ones, with some missing. The sample has about 120,000 clones, approximately 87% seen once; the top ten hold more than 9%. Remarks on this clone: Its antigen is unknown.

The CDR3 totals 14 residues. V was shortened by 6 bases and J by 2 bases, with 12 bases between the two germline ends. The germline V gene has CDR1 MRHNA and CDR2 SNTAGT. This sequence was found in an adult in good health. Sequenced here: peripheral blood, sampled on day 0 of AZD1222 vaccination. This sequence joins TRBV6-4 and TRBJ2-3, with D hard to call. Here the CDR3 DNA reads TGTGCCAGCAGACCCCGATTCGACACAGATACGCAGTATTTT. This gives the protein CASRPRFDTDTQYF.